The present T cell receptor (beta chain) was sequenced within a study of post-analysis software for immune sequencing data. About the research overall: Both relapsing-remitting and secondary progressive multiple sclerosis featured among the disease courses, as did progressive-relapsing multiple sclerosis.

This clonotype was detected a few times. Included in the TCR beta cDNA libraries were unique molecular identifiers. The source material, about 0.9 to 11 million T cells, gave rise to 400,000 to 550,000 cDNA molecules. One entry per CDR3 protein results from TCRdb running MiXCR on the PCR reads. The sample records more than 450,000 distinct CDR3 sequences, approximately 34% being singletons. What was sequenced was blood. The sequence came from a girl aged 2-17 years with multiple sclerosis.

The CDR3 protein is CSAYYLGGRSDYEQYF. The CDR3 DNA follows: TGCAGTGCTTACTACTTGGGGGGGAGGTCGGACTACGAGCAGTACTTC. The gene calls are TRBV20-1 and TRBJ2-4; 7 bases agree with TRBD2. The end of the DNA is better explained by TRBJ2-7, so the J call may be wrong. Germline assignment: CDR1 DFQATT and CDR2 SNEGSKA (reference sequence). This CDR3 is 16 amino acids long.